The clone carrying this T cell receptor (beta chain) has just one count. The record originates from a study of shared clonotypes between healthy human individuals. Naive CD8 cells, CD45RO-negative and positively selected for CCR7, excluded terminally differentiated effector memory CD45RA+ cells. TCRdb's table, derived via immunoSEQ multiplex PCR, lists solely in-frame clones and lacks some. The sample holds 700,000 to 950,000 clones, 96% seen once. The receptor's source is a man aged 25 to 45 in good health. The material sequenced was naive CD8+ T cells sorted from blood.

The CDR3 region has the DNA TGTGCCAGCAGCTTCGGACTAAGCACAGATACGCAGTATTTT. As protein: CASSFGLSTDTQYF. This chain joins TRBV7-9 and TRBJ2-3, with D possibly matching TRBD2 (6 bases). The CDR3 contains 14 residues. Trimming removed 3 bases from V and 0 bases from J, with 7 bases in between. Germline V gene data show CDR1 as SEHNR and CDR2 as FQNEAQ (reference sequence).